The 15 T cell receptor beta chains below all came from one sample that was sequenced in a study of sequential checkpoint blockade in melanoma. Treatment reported: randomized to nivolumab then ipilimumab (arm A) or the reverse (arm B). Sequenced by immunoSEQ multiplex PCR; TCRdb stores in-frame clones only, minus some. The sample contains some 19,000 clones, around 25% of which appear only once. Sequencing used tumor tissue (inferred from file names), obtained from a patient given nivolumab and ipilimumab in sequence. The receptors originated from a human donor with melanoma.

CDR3 nucleotides: TGTGCCAGCAGCCGACCTTTACGGGGGTTTGAAAATGAGCAGTTCTTC. Translating it yields CASSRPLRGFENEQFF. This chain uses TRBV6-8 with TRBJ2-1; TRBD2 is a possible D gene (6 bases). Deletions cut 6 bases from V and 7 bases from J, with 22 bases between. This CDR3 has 16 amino acids. Germline CDR1 and CDR2: MNHGY and SAAAGT.

There are a few counts of this clone. This sequence joins TRBV6-4 and TRBJ2-5; D not certain. The CDR3 sequence is 11 residues long. Per the germline V gene, CDR1 is MRHNA and CDR2 is SNTAGT. V was trimmed by 10 bases and J by 1 base, leaving 7 bases between them. The CDR3 sequence: CATQSQETQYF. The CDR3 DNA reads as TGTGCCACACAGAGCCAAGAGACCCAGTACTTC.

This clone occurred a few times. V is TRBV9 and J is TRBJ1-1; D call uncertain. With 5 bases removed from V and 7 bases from J, the gap between germline ends came to 12 bases. Germline loops: CDR1 SGDLS, CDR2 YYNGEE. This CDR3 has 12 amino acids. In nucleotides, the CDR3 is TGTGCCAGCAGTTATTTAGATCTTGAAGCTTTCTTT. Residues: CASSYLDLEAFF.

The rearrangement uses TRBV11-3 and TRBJ2-5; 8 bases agree with TRBD2. CDR3 length equals 15 residues. The V gene end was trimmed by 5 bases and the J gene end by 6 bases; junction bases not matched to a gene: 11. Germline V CDR1 and CDR2: SGHNT, YENEEA. The CDR3 loop is CASSPPLREGQTQYF. The CDR3 coding sequence is TGTGCCAGCAGCCCTCCACTACGGGAGGGACAGACCCAGTACTTC.

This clone was recorded a few times. The chain recombines TRBV11-3 with TRBJ2-7, with D perhaps TRBD1 (5 bases). The length of the CDR3 is 17 residues. CDR1 is SGHNT and CDR2 is YENEEA in the germline V gene. V lost 3 bases, J lost 0 bases, and 18 bases lay in between. The DNA of the CDR3 is TGTGCCAGCAGCTTGGCAACAGGCAACGCATACTCCTACGAGCAGTACTTC. Translation gives CASSLATGNAYSYEQYF.

The V gene is TRBV18, the J gene TRBJ2-1; 10 positions agree with TRBD1. CDR3 length: 16 residues. V was pared by 4 bases and J by 7 bases, with 10 bases of the junction left unmatched. Germline V gives CDR1 KGHSH, CDR2 LQKENI. CDR3 DNA: TGTGCCAGCTCACTCGGGGGGACAGGGGTGTCAAATGAGCAGTTCTTC. Translated: CASSLGGTGVSNEQFF.

This chain links TRBV18 with TRBJ1-1, with TRBD1 as a possible D gene (6 bases). There are 13 residues in the CDR3. The germline gives CDR1 KGHSH, CDR2 LQKENI. V shed 4 bases and J shed 0 bases, with 6 bases lying between them. DNA of the CDR3: TGTGCCAGCTCACGGGACATGAACACTGAAGCTTTCTTT. Translated, it gives CASSRDMNTEAFF.

The chain joins TRBV5-1 to TRBJ2-3, with TRBD1 identical over 7 bases. Germline CDR1 reads SGHRS; CDR2 reads YFSETQ. The V gene end was trimmed by 0 bases and the J gene end by 0 bases; junction bases not matched to a gene: 1. This CDR3 region has 15 residues. The CDR3 spells CASSLGGQSTDTQYF. The CDR3 DNA follows: TGCGCCAGCAGCTTGGGGGGACAGAGCACAGATACGCAGTATTTT.

This clone appeared a few times. The gene calls are TRBV6-8 and TRBJ2-1; D remains ambiguous. This CDR3 region has 14 residues. V gave up 7 bases and J gave up 8 bases, with 18 bases separating them. The germline V gene has CDR1 MNHGY and CDR2 SAAAGT. Here the CDR3 DNA reads TGTGCCAGCAATGACCAGGTGGGGTCCTATGAGCAGTTCTTC. This encodes CASNDQVGSYEQFF.

The gene calls are TRBV11-1 and TRBJ2-2, with 9 bases fitting TRBD2. Per the germline V gene, CDR1 is SGHAT and CDR2 is FQDESV (reference sequence). The CDR3 totals 15 residues. J was trimmed by 7 bases and V by 5 bases; bases with no gene match: 8. The CDR3, as DNA: TGTGCCAGCAGCCCGAGGCGGGAGGGCGGCGGGGAGCTGTTTTTT. Its translation is CASSPRREGGGELFF.

This chain links TRBV15 with TRBJ2-7; 10 bases align to TRBD2. Trimming at V came to 3 bases and at J to 2 bases, leaving 1 base not matched to a gene. This CDR3 is built from 14 residues. CDR1 and CDR2 (germline): LNHNV, YYDKDF (reference sequence). The CDR3 coding sequence is TGTGCCACCAGCAGGAGCGGGGGGGCCTACGAGCAGTACTTC. This gives the protein CATSRSGGAYEQYF. Full variable domain (rest looked up from reference TRBV15 and TRBJ2-7): DAMVIQNPRYQVTQFGKPVTLSCSQTLNHNVMYWYQQKSSQAPKLLFHYYDKDFNNEADTPDNFQSRRPNTSFCFLDIRSPGLGDTAMYLCATSRSGGAYEQYFGPGTRLTVT.

This clone appeared a few times. The genes are TRBV11-3 and TRBJ2-3, with D possibly matching TRBD1 (5 bases). The V and J ends lost 4 bases and 2 bases respectively, with 22 bases between them. Germline V gene data show CDR1 as SGHNT and CDR2 as YENEEA. CDR3 size: 18 residues. The CDR3 loop is CASSSGRLDNLFTDTQYF. CDR3 sequence (DNA): TGTGCCAGCAGCTCCGGGCGACTGGACAACCTTTTCACAGATACGCAGTATTTT.

V usage is TRBV18 and J usage is TRBJ2-7, with 7 positions matching TRBD2. This CDR3 contains 15 residues. The V segment lost 3 bases and the J segment 2 bases; nucleotides outside the gene matches: 7. Germline values: CDR1 KGHSH, CDR2 LQKENI. CDR3 nucleotide sequence: TGTGCCAGCTCACCTGGGGGGGGTGTACCCTACGAGCAGTACTTC. Translation: CASSPGGGVPYEQYF. Complete variable domain (other parts from reference TRBV18 and TRBJ2-7): NAGVMQNPRHLVRRRGQEARLRCSPMKGHSHVYWYRQLPEEGLKFMVYLQKENIIDESGMPKERFSAEFPKEGPSILRIQQVVRGDSAAYFCASSPGGGVPYEQYFGPGTRLTVT.

V and J are TRBV19 and TRBJ2-7; a possible D gene is TRBD2 (6 bases). V was pared by 3 bases and J by 0 bases, with 15 bases between. Germline V gene lookup returns CDR1 LNHDA and CDR2 SQIVND (reference sequence). CDR3 length: 16 residues. The CDR3 sequence: CASSIYAGGASYEQYF. DNA for the CDR3: TGTGCCAGTAGTATTTACGCCGGAGGGGCCTCCTACGAGCAGTACTTC.

This clone was counted only a few times. V usage is TRBV6-8 and J usage is TRBJ2-3; D possibly corresponds to TRBD2 (6 bases). Trimming took off 6 bases at V and 2 bases at J, with 15 bases between the two ends. CDR3 length equals 15 residues. Germline values: CDR1 MNHGY, CDR2 SAAAGT. The CDR3 DNA follows: TGTGCCAGCAGGTTAACTAGCTCGTACACAGATACGCAGTATTTT. It yields the protein CASRLTSSYTDTQYF.